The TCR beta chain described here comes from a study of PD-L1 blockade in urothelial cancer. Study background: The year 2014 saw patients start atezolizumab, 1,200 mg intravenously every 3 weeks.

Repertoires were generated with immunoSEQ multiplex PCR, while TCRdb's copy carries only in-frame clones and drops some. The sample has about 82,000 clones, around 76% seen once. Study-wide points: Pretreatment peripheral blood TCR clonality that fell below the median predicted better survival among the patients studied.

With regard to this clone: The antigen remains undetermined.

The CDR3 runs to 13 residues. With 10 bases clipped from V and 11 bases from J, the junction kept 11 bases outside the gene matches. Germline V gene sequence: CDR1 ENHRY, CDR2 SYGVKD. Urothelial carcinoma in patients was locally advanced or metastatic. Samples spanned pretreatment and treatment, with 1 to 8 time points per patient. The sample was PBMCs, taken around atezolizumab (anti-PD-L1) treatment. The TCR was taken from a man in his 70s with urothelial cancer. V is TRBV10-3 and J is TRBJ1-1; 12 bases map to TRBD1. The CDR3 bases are TGTGCCAGCAATCCGGGACAGGGGGCTCGGGCTTTCTTT. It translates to CASNPGQGARAFF.